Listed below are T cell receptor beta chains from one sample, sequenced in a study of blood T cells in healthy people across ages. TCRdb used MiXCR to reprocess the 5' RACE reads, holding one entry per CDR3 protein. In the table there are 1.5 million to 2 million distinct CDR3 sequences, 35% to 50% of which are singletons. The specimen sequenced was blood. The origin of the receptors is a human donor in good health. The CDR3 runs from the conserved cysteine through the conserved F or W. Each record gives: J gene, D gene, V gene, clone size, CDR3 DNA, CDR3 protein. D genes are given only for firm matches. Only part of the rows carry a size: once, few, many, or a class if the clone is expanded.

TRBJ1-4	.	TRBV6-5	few	TGTGCCAGCAGTTACGAAGGTCGCCGTGAAAAACTGTTTTTT	CASSYEGRREKLFF
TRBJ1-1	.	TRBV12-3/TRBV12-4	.	TGTGCCGGCAGCTTAAGTCGGGGTGAAACTGAAGCTTTCTTT	CAGSLSRGETEAFF
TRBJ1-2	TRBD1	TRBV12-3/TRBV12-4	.	TGTGCCAGCAGACGACAGGGCCAGGGCTATGGCTACACCTTC	CASRRQGQGYGYTF
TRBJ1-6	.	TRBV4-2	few	TGTGCCAGCAGCCAGCCCGGGGCGTATAATTCACCCCTCCACTTT	CASSQPGAYNSPLHF
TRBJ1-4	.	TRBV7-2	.	TGTGCCAGCAGTCCGGATAGGGCTAATGAAAAACTGTTTTTT	CASSPDRANEKLFF
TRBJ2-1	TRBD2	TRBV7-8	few	TGTGCCAGCAGCTTTCCCCCCGGGGAGCGGGGGCTCAATGAGCAGTTCTTC	CASSFPPGERGLNEQFF
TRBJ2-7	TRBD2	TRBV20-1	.	TGCAGTGCTGCGACCTTTAGCGGGGGGCCCGGGTACGGGCAGTACTTC	CSAATFSGGPGYGQYF
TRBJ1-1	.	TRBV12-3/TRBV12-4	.	TGTGCCAGCAGTTTAGAGCGGGGCATGAACACTGAAGCTTTCTTT	CASSLERGMNTEAFF
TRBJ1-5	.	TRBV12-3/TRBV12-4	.	TGTGCCAGCAGCTTAGATAGAACAGATACTAATCAGCCCCAGCATTTT	CASSLDRTDTNQPQHF
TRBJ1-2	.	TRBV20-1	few	TGCAGTGCTAGCTCTAAGGGGAAGCATGGCTACACCTTC	CSASSKGKHGYTF
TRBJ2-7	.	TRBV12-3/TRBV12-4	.	TGTGCCAGCAGTTTTAGTTGGCCCTCCAGCTCCTACGAGCAGTACTTC	CASSFSWPSSSYEQYF
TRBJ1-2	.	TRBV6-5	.	TGTGCCAGCAGTTACAGGACGTACTATGGCTACACCTTC	CASSYRTYYGYTF
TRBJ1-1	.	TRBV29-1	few	TGCAGCGGACTCCACACTGAAGCTTTCTTT	CSGLHTEAFF
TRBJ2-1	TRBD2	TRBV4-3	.	TGCGCCAGCAGCCAAGTTTTAGCGGGGGGGGTCAATGAGCAGTTCTTC	CASSQVLAGGVNEQFF
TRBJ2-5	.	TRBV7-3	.	TGTGCCAGCAGCTTAACGGGGGGACGCGAAGAGACCCAGTACTTC	CASSLTGGREETQYF
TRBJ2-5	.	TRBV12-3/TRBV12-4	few	TGTGCCAGCAGTTCCCGGGACGGCGGCGAGACCCAGTACTTC	CASSSRDGGETQYF
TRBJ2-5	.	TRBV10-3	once	TGTGCCATCAGCGCAGGGATGTTAGAGACCCAGTACTTC	CAISAGMLETQYF
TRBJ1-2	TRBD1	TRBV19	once	TGTGCCAGTAGTATCCCAACCAGGGGGCGAAATGGCTACACCTTC	CASSIPTRGRNGYTF
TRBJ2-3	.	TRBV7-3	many	TGTGCCAGCAGCCCCACACTAACAGATACGCAGTATTTT	CASSPTLTDTQYF
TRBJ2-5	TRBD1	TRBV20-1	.	TGCAGTGCCCCGGACAGGGGGCACCAAGAGACCCGGTACTTC	CSAPDRGHQETRYF
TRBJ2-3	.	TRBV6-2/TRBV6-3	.	TGTGCCAGCAGTTACGGTGGGGGGGCGTCAGATACGCAGTATTTT	CASSYGGGASDTQYF
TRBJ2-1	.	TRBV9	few	TGTGCCAGCAGCGTAGGGGGGGCGCAAGTCAATGAGCAGTTCTTC	CASSVGGAQVNEQFF
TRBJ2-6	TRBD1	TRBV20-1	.	TGCAGTGCTAGAGGTCGGACAGGGGTGGGCTCTGGGGCCAACGTCCTGACTTTC	CSARGRTGVGSGANVLTF
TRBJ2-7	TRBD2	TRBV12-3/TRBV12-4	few	TGTGCCAGCAGTTTAGATGGGGTAGCGGGGGGCGAGCAGTACTTC	CASSLDGVAGGEQYF
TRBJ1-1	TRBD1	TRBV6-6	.	TGTGCCAGCAGCCGATTGACAGGGGCGGGTTTCTTT	CASSRLTGAGFF
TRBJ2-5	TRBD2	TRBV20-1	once	TGCAGTGCCCAATCCCCCGGACTAGCGGTCCAAGAGACCCAGTACTTC	CSAQSPGLAVQETQYF
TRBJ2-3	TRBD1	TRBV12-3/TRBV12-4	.	TGTGCCTGCAGTCCCAGACAGGGGGGCACAGATACGCAGTATTTT	CACSPRQGGTDTQYF
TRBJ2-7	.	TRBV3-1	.	TGTGCCAGCAGTCTGGGATACGGCGCCTACGAGCAGTACTTC	CASSLGYGAYEQYF
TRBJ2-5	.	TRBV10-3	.	TGTGCCATCAGCCCAGCGGAGGGCAGGGGGCAAGAGACCCAGTACTTC	CAISPAEGRGQETQYF
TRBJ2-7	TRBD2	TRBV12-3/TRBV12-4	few	TGTGCCAGCAGCTTAGGGACTAGCTTTTACGAGCAGTACTTC	CASSLGTSFYEQYF
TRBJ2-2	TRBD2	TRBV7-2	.	TGTGCCAGCAGCTCCAGACTAGCGGGGGCTGGCGGGGAGCTGTTTTTT	CASSSRLAGAGGELFF
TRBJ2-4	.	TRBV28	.	TGTGCCAGCAGTTTAATGGGGCTTTCGGGGGACATTCAGTACTTC	CASSLMGLSGDIQYF
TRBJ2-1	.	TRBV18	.	TGTGCCAGCTCACCGACGTCAGGGCACAATGAGCAGTTCTTC	CASSPTSGHNEQFF
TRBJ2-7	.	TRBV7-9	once	TGTGCCAGCAGCTACGGGGCTTCCCACGAGCAGTACTTC	CASSYGASHEQYF
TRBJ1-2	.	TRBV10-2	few	TGCGCCAGCACGGAGGGTGCCGGTTCGGGGGGCTACACCTTC	CASTEGAGSGGYTF
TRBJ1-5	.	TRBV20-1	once	TGCAGTGCTGTCCCCGGACGGGGCAATCAGCCCCAGCATTTT	CSAVPGRGNQPQHF
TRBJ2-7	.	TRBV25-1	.	TGTGCCAGCAGGTGGCAGAACTCCTACGAGCAGTACTTC	CASRWQNSYEQYF
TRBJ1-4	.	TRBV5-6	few	TGTGCCAGCCGACGAACTAATGAAAAACTGTTTTTT	CASRRTNEKLFF
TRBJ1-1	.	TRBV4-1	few	TGCGCCAGCAGCCAAGCACAGGGCCCTGAAGCTTTCTTT	CASSQAQGPEAFF
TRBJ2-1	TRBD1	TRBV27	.	TGTGCCAGCTCGAAACTTGGGACAGGGAGAAACAATGAGCAGTTCTTC	CASSKLGTGRNNEQFF
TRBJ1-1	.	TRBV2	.	TGTGCCATACCGCGGGACACTATGAACACTGAAGCTTTCTTT	CAIPRDTMNTEAFF